These T cell receptor beta chains were read from a single sample in a study of cytotoxic CD8 clonotypes in ibrutinib-treated CLL. The table came from immunoSEQ multiplex PCR; TCRdb's copy has only in-frame clones and leaves some out. The repertoire includes 140,000 to 150,000 clones, more than 75% of them detected once, and around 5% sits in the top ten. The sequenced sample was PBMCs, obtained after 24 months of ibrutinib treatment. These receptors were obtained from a human donor with chronic lymphocytic leukemia. Each CDR3 is given with its conserved first and last residue. D genes are given only for firm matches. The size entry is marked missing in some rows and otherwise reads once, few, many or a size class.

j_call | v_call | d_call | clone_size | cdr3_aa | cdr3_nt
TRBJ2-1 | TRBV6-6 | . | . | CASSYSGIIEQFF | TGTGCCAGCAGTTACTCCGGGATTATTGAGCAGTTCTTC
TRBJ1-4 | TRBV28 | . | . | CASREGATNEKLFF | TGTGCCAGCAGAGAGGGTGCAACTAATGAAAAACTGTTTTTT
TRBJ2-7 | TRBV19 | . | . | CASSHGTNYEQYF | TGTGCCAGTAGTCACGGGACAAACTACGAGCAGTACTTC
TRBJ2-1 | TRBV5-1 | TRBD2 | few | CASSLVGTSGRDEQFF | TGCGCCAGCAGCTTGGTGGGGACTAGCGGGAGGGATGAGCAGTTCTTC
TRBJ2-3 | TRBV27 | TRBD2 | . | CASSPRTGLAADTQYF | TGTGCCAGCAGTCCACGAACGGGACTAGCTGCAGATACGCAGTATTTT
TRBJ2-6 | TRBV10-3 | . | few | CAIRTGSPGANVLTF | TGTGCCATCAGGACCGGGTCGCCCGGGGCCAACGTCCTGACTTTC
TRBJ2-5 | TRBV5-1 | . | . | CASSLGGGGSGETQYF | TGCGCCAGCAGCTTGGGGGGAGGGGGGAGCGGCGAGACCCAGTACTTC
TRBJ1-2 | TRBV15 | . | few | CATSRDDAVHTF | TGTGCCACCAGCAGAGATGACGCGGTGCACACCTTC
TRBJ2-5 | TRBV2 | . | few | CASVQETQETQYF | TGTGCCAGCGTGCAGGAAACCCAAGAGACCCAGTACTTC
TRBJ2-7 | TRBV6-6 | . | . | CASSPPTLEAGGQYF | TGTGCCAGCAGTCCACCGACATTGGAGGCGGGTGGGCAGTACTTC
TRBJ1-2 | TRBV5-1 | . | . | CASSLSGGRGYTF | TGCGCCAGCAGCCTGTCGGGGGGCCGTGGCTACACCTTC
TRBJ2-3 | TRBV9 | . | . | CASSPRSSTDTQYF | TGTGCCAGCAGCCCCCGCTCTAGCACAGATACGCAGTATTTT
TRBJ1-5 | TRBV7-2 | . | . | CASSLQSGTGQPQHF | TGTGCCAGCAGCTTACAGTCGGGGACGGGACAGCCCCAGCATTTT
TRBJ1-3 | TRBV6-1 | TRBD1 | . | CASSPLGTGPNF | TGTGCCAGCAGTCCCCTCGGGACAGGCCCGAATTTT
TRBJ2-7 | TRBV6-5 | . | . | CASSYEGGYEQYF | TGTGCCAGCAGTTACGAGGGGGGGTACGAGCAGTACTTC
TRBJ2-1 | TRBV7-9 | . | few | CASSLVGNEQFF | TGTGCCAGCAGCTTGGTCGGCAATGAGCAGTTCTTC
TRBJ1-1 | TRBV6-5 | . | few | CASSRQANTEAFF | TGTGCCAGCAGCCGCCAGGCGAACACTGAAGCTTTCTTT
TRBJ1-2 | TRBV27 | . | . | CASTPGVGVGGYTF | TGTGCCAGCACCCCGGGGGTAGGGGTGGGAGGCTACACCTTC
TRBJ1-1 | TRBV19 | . | . | CASTPPRGRGNTEAFF | TGTGCCAGTACCCCACCGCGGGGCAGGGGGAACACTGAAGCTTTCTTT
TRBJ1-1 | TRBV7-3 | . | . | CASATEMNTEAFF | TGTGCCAGCGCGACAGAGATGAACACTGAAGCTTTCTTT
TRBJ1-1 | TRBV6-5 | . | few | CASSYSGAQAFF | TGTGCCAGCAGTTACTCTGGGGCCCAAGCTTTCTTT
TRBJ2-7 | TRBV19 | . | . | CASTNPLTYEQYF | TGTGCCAGTACTAATCCCCTTACCTACGAGCAGTACTTC
TRBJ1-3 | TRBV5-5 | . | . | CASSPPADRNTIYF | TGTGCCAGCAGCCCCCCGGCAGATAGAAACACCATATATTTT
TRBJ1-3 | TRBV9 | . | . | CASSVGYSGNTIYF | TGTGCCAGCAGCGTAGGGTACTCTGGAAACACCATATATTTT
TRBJ2-5 | TRBV7-9 | . | few | CASSLVHQETQYF | TGTGCCAGCAGCTTAGTCCACCAAGAGACCCAGTACTTC